The TCR beta chain described here comes from a study of blood T cell repertoires in COVID-19. Study summary: The origin of the acute and convalescent COVID-19 samples was the United States, Italy and Spain. PBMCs, B-cell-depleted T cells, or T cells were the source of the cDNA or gDNA that made up the material.

CDR1 is SQVTM and CDR2 is ANQGSEA in the germline V gene. Trimming removed 6 bases from V and 0 bases from J, with 15 bases in between. The CDR3 is made up of 14 amino acids. In the original analysis: Quantification of nucleated cells was approximated via reference gene primer amplification. Some clones are missing from TCRdb's copy, which holds only in-frame ones; the method was immunoSEQ multiplex PCR. D and trimming were read from the DNA, whereas the V and J calls and clone size are those reported in that table. The repertoire holds over 200,000 clones, with 84% as singletons. The clonotype originates from a woman over 75 with active or convalescent COVID-19. The V call is TRBV29-1, the J call TRBJ2-7; D is possibly TRBD2 (5 bases). The sample consisted of peripheral blood. The CDR3 DNA is TGCAGCGTAGGAACCGGGGTCAGCTCCTACGAGCAGTACTTC. Protein product: CSVGTGVSSYEQYF.